Included here is one TCR beta chain sequence, with context. Its cognate antigen is unknown. The data derive from a study of PD-1 blockade in classical Hodgkin lymphoma. Findings and caveats of the study: Complete responders showed a baseline diversity that resembled the diversity of newly diagnosed patients. At baseline, newly diagnosed patients reportedly showed less TCR diversity than healthy donors. Patients excluded were those beginning nivolumab under 1 year after ASCT.

Repertoires were generated with immunoSEQ multiplex PCR, while TCRdb's copy carries only in-frame clones and drops some. Seen here are 20,000 to 30,000 clones, approximately 81% observed once, and the top ten hold around a fifth. Each of the patients experienced relapse following autologous stem cell transplantation, and their brentuximab vedotin exposure differed. The CDR3 is 13 residues long. Germline values: CDR1 SGHTA, CDR2 FQGTGA. The V gene end was trimmed by 5 bases and the J gene end by 4 bases; junction bases not matched to a gene: 2. This clonotype was obtained from a human donor with classical Hodgkin lymphoma. This sequence joins TRBV7-3 and TRBJ2-5, with TRBD2 matching over 9 bases. This specimen was peripheral blood mononuclear cells (PBMCs), taken before the second cycle of nivolumab. The CDR3 sequence: CASSPAGGETQYF. In nucleotides, the CDR3 is TGTGCCAGCAGCCCAGCGGGAGGAGAGACCCAGTACTTC.